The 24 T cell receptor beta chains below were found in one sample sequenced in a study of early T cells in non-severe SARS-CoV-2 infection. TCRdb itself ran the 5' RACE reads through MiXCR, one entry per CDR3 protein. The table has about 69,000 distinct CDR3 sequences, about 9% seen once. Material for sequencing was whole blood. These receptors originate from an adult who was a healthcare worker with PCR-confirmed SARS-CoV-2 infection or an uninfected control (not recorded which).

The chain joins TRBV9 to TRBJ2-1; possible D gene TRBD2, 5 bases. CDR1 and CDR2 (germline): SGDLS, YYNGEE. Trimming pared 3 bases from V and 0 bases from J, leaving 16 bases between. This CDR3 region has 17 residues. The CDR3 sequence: CASSGGPSGSSYNEQFF. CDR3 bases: TGTGCCAGCAGCGGAGGCCCCAGTGGGAGCTCCTACAATGAGCAGTTCTTC.

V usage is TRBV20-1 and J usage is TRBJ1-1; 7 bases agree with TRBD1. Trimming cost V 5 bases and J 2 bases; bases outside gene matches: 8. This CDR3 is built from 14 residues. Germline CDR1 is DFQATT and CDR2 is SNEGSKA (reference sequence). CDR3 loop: CSADGDRVNTEAFF. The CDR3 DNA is TGCAGTGCTGATGGGGACAGAGTAAACACTGAAGCTTTCTTT.

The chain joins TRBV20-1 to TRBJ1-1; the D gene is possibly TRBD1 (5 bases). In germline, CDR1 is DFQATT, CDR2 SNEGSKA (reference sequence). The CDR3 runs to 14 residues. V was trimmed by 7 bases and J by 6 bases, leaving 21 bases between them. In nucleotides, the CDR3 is TGCAGTGGAGGGGCTGGGCCAGGGTCTTCTGAAGCTTTCTTT. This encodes CSGGAGPGSSEAFF.

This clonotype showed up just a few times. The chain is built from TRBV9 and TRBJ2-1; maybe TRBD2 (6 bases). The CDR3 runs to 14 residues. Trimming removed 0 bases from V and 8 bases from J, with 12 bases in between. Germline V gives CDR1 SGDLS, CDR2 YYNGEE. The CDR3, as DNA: TGTGCCAGCAGCGTAGAATACGGGAGCTATGAGCAGTTCTTC. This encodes CASSVEYGSYEQFF.

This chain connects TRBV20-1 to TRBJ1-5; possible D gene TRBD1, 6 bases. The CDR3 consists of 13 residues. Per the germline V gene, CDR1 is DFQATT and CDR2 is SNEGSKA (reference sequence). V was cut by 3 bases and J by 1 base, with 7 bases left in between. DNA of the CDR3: TGCAGTGCTAGTGGACAGAGCAATCAGCCCCAGCATTTT. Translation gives CSASGQSNQPQHF.

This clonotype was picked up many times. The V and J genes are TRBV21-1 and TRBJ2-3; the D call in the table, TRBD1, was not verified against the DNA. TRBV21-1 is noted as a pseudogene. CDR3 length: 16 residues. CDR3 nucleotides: TGTGCCAGCAGTGGGACCAGAAGGTTGAGCACAGATACGCAGTATTTT. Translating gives CASSGTRRLSTDTQYF.

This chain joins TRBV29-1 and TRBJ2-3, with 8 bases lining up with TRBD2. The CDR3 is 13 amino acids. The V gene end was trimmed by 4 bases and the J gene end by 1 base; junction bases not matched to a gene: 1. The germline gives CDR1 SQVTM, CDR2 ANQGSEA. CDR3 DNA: TGCAGCGTTGTTAGCGGGGGCACAGATACGCAGTATTTT. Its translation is CSVVSGGTDTQYF.

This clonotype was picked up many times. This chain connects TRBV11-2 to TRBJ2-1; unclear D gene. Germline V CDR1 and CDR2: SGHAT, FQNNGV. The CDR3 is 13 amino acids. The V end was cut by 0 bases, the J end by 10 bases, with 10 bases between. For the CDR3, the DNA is TGTGCCAGCAGCTTAGACCTTTGGGGAGAGCAGTTCTTC. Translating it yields CASSLDLWGEQFF. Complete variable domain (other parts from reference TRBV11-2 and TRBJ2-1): EAGVAQSPRYKIIEKRQSVAFWCNPISGHATLYWYQQILGQGPKLLIQFQNNGVVDDSQLPKDRFSAERLKGVDSTLKIQPAKLEDSAVYLCASSLDLWGEQFFGPGTRLTVL.

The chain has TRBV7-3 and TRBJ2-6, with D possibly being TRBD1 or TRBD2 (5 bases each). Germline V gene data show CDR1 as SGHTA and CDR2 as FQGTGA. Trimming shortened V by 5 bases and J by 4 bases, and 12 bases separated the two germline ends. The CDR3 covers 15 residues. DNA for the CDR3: TGTGCCAGCAGCCCCCGGGACGGCGGGGCCAACGTCCTGACTTTC. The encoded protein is CASSPRDGGANVLTF.

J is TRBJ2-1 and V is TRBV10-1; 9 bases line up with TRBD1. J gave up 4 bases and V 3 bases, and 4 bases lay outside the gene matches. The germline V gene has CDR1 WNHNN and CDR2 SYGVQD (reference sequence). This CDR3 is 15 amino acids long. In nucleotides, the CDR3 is TGCGCCAGCAGTGAACAGGGGGCTATGTACAATGAGCAGTTCTTC. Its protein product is CASSEQGAMYNEQFF.

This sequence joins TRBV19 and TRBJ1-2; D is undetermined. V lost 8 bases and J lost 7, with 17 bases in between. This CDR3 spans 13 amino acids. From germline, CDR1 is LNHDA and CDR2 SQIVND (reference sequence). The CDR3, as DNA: TGTGCCAGTCTCCCGGACGGGGTTGGTGGCTACACCTTC. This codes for CASLPDGVGGYTF.

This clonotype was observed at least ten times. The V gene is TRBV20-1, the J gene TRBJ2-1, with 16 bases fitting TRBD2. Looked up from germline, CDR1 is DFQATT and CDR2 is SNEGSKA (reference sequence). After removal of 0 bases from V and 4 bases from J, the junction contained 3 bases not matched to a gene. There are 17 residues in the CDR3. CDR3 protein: CSARDGTSGRGYNEQFF. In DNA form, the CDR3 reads TGCAGTGCTAGAGATGGGACTAGCGGGAGGGGGTACAATGAGCAGTTCTTC.

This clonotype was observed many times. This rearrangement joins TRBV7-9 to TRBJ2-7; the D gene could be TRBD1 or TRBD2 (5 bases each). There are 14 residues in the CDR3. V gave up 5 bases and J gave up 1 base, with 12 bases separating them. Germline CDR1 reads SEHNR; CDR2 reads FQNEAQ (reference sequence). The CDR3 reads CASSRDQGSYEQYF. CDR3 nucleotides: TGTGCCAGCAGCCGGGATCAGGGTTCCTACGAGCAGTACTTC. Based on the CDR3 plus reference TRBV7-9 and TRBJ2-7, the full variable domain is DTGVSQNPRHKITKRGQNVTFRCDPISEHNRLYWYRQTLGQGPEFLTYFQNEAQLEKSRLLSDRFSAERPKGSFSTLEIQRTEQGDSAMYLCASSRDQGSYEQYFGPGTRLTVT.

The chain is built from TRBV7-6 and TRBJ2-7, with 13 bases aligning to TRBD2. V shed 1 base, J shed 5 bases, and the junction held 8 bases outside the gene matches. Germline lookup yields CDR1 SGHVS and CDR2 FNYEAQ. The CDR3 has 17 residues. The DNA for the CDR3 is TGTGCCAGCAGCTTAGAGGAGGGACTAGCGGGAATAGACGAGCAGTACTTC. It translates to CASSLEEGLAGIDEQYF.

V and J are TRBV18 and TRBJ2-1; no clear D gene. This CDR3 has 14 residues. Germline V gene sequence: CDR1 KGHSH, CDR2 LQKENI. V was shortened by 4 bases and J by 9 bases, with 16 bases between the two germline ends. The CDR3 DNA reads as TGTGCCAGCTCACTCGGCCGTGGTCCCTTTGAGCAGTTCTTC. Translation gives CASSLGRGPFEQFF.

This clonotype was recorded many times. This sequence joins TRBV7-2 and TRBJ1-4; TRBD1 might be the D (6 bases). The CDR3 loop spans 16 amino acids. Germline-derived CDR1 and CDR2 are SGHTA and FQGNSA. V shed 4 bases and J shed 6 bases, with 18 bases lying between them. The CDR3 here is CASSSRQAVSHEKLFF. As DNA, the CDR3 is TGTGCCAGCAGCTCAAGACAGGCCGTTTCTCATGAAAAACTGTTTTTT.

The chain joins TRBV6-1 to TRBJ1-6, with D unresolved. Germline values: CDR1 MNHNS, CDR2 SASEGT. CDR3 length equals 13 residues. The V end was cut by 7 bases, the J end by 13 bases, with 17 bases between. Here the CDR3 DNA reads TGTGCCAGCAACGAAGAGGCAGCCTCCCCCCTCCACTTT. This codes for CASNEEAASPLHF.

CDR3: CASKLGRRPDYGYTF. DNA of the CDR3: TGTGCCAGTAAATTAGGTCGGAGGCCGGACTATGGCTACACCTTC. The V call is TRBV19, the J call TRBJ1-2; D not resolved. The germline V gene has CDR1 LNHDA and CDR2 SQIVND (reference sequence). The V gene lost 7 bases and the J gene lost 3 bases, with 18 bases spanning the gap. The CDR3 is 15 residues long.

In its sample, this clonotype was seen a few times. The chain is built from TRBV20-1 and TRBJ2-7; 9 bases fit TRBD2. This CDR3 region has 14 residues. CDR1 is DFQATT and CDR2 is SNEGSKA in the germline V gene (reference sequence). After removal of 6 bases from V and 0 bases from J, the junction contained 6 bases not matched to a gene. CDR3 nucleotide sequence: TGCAGTGCGAGGAGCGGGGGGAGCTCCTACGAGCAGTACTTC. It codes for CSARSGGSSYEQYF.

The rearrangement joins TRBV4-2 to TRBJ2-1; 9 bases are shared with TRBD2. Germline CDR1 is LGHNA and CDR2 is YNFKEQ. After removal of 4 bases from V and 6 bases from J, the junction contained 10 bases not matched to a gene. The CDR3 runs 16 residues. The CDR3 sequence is CASSPRAGTSLNEQFF. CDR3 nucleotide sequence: TGTGCCAGCAGCCCGAGGGCGGGGACTAGCCTCAATGAGCAGTTCTTC.

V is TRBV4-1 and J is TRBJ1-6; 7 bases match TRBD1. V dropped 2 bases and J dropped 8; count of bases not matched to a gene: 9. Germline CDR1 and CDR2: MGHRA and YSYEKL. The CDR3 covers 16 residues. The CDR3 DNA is TGCGCCAGCAGCCAATCCCCCGGGACAGCATATTCACCCCTCCACTTT. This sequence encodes CASSQSPGTAYSPLHF.

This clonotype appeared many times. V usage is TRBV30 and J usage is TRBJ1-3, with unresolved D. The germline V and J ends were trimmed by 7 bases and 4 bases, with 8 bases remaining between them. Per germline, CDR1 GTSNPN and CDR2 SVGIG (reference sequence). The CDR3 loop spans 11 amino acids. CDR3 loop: CASGAGNTIYF. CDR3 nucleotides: TGTGCCTCAGGAGCCGGAAACACCATATATTTT.

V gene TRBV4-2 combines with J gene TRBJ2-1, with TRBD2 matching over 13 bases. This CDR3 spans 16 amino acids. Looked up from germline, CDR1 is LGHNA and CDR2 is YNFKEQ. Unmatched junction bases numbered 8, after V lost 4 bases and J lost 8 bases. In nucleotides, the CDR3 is TGTGCCAGCAGCCCAGTGACTAGCGGGAGGTTTGATGAGCAGTTCTTC. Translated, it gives CASSPVTSGRFDEQFF.

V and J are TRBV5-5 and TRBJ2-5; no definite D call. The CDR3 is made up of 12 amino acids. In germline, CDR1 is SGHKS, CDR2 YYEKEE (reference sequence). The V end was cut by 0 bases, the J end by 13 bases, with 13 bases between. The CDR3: CASSLGRNLTYF. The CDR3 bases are TGTGCCAGCAGCTTGGGACGGAACCTAACGTACTTC.